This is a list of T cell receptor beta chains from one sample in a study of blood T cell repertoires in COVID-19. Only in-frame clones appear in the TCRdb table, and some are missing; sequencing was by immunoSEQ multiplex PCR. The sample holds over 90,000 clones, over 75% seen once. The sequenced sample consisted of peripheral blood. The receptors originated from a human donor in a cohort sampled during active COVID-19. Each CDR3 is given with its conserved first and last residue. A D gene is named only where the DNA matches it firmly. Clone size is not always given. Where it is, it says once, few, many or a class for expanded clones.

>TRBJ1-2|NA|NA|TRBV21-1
CASSKGTDRGPGIANYGYTF
TGTGCCAGCAGCAAAGGGACGGACAGGGGGCCAGGGATAGCTAACTATGGCTACACCTTC
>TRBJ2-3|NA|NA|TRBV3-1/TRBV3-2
CASSLMIESPDTQYF
TGTGCCAGCAGCCTTATGATAGAGAGTCCAGATACGCAGTATTTT
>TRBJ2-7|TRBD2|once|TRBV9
CASSSGLSSSYEQYF
TGTGCCAGCAGCTCGGGACTATCCAGCTCCTACGAGCAGTACTTC
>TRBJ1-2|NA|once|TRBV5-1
CASSPGGGLDGYTF
TGCGCCAGCAGCCCCGGTGGAGGGTTGGATGGCTACACCTTC
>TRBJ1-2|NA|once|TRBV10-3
CAISEEAAGYTF
TGTGCCATCAGTGAGGAGGCGGCAGGCTACACCTTC
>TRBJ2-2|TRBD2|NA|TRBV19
CASSMLAGDGELFF
TGTGCCAGTAGTATGCTAGCGGGAGACGGGGAGCTGTTTTTT
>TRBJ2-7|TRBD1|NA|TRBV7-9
CASSFRGQGFHEQYF
TGTGCCAGCAGCTTTAGGGGACAGGGATTTCACGAGCAGTACTTC
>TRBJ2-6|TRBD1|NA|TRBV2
CALHKEGQGISGANVLTF
TGTGCCCTACACAAGGAGGGACAGGGAATTTCTGGGGCCAACGTCCTGACTTTC
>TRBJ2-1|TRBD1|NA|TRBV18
CASSAGTGKSYNEQFF
TGTGCCAGCTCCGCCGGGACAGGGAAATCCTACAATGAGCAGTTCTTC
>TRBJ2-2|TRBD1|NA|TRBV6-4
CASSHQGDNTGELFF
TGTGCCAGCAGCCACCAGGGGGACAACACCGGGGAGCTGTTTTTT
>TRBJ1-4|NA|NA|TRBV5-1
CASSLRGTLANEKLFF
TGCGCCAGCAGCTTGCGCGGGACCCTTGCTAATGAAAAACTGTTTTTT
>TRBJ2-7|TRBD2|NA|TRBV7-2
CASSLSSGSVYEQYF
TGTGCCAGCAGCTTAAGTAGCGGGAGTGTCTACGAGCAGTACTTC
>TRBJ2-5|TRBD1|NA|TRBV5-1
CASSLAGTGEETQYF
TGCGCCAGCAGCTTAGCCGGGACAGGGGAAGAGACCCAGTACTTC
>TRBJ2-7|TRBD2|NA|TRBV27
CASSLFTPPGGSSYEQYF
TGTGCCAGCAGTTTATTTACCCCGCCCGGGGGGAGCTCCTACGAGCAGTACTTC
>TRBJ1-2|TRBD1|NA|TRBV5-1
CASSPGDRGYGYTF
TGCGCCAGCAGCCCCGGCGACAGGGGCTATGGCTACACCTTC
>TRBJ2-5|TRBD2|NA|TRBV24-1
CATSDLGLANEETQYF
TGTGCCACCAGTGATTTGGGACTAGCGAACGAAGAGACCCAGTACTTC
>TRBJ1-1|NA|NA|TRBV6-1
CASSDRRQVTEAFF
TGTGCCAGCAGTGACCGCCGACAGGTCACTGAAGCTTTCTTT
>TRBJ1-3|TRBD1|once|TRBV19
CASSDTGAGGNTIYF
TGTGCCAGTAGTGACACAGGGGCAGGGGGAAACACCATATATTTT
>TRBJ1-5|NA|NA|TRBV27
CASSSTRGDQPQHF
TGTGCCAGCAGCTCAACCAGGGGAGATCAGCCCCAGCATTTT
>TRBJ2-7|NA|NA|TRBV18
CASSWRRGYEQYF
TGTGCCAGCTCATGGAGGAGGGGCTACGAGCAGTACTTC
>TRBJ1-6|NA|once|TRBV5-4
CASSPGGGGEHSPLHF
TGTGCCAGCAGCCCTGGGGGCGGGGGTGAGCATTCACCCCTCCACTTT
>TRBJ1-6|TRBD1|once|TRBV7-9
CASNTQGRNSPLHF
TGTGCCAGCAACACACAGGGGAGGAATTCACCCCTCCACTTT
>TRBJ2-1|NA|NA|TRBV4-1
CASSQAMGWSEQFF
TGCGCCAGCAGCCAAGCAATGGGTTGGAGTGAGCAGTTCTTC
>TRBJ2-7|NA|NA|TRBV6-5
CASSYSGLFSYEQYF
TGTGCCAGCAGTTACTCGGGACTTTTTTCCTACGAGCAGTACTTC
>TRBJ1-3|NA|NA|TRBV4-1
CASSQVEDWEGNTIYF
TGCGCCAGCAGCCAAGTCGAGGACTGGGAAGGAAACACCATATATTTT
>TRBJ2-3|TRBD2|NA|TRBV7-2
CASSPLAGVIDTQYF
TGTGCCAGCAGCCCTCTAGCGGGAGTTATAGATACGCAGTATTTT
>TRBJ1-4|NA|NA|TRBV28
CASSSPGPSEKLFF
TGTGCCAGCAGCTCTCCTGGGCCATCTGAAAAACTGTTTTTT
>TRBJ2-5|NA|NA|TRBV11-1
CASIPASQETQYF
TGTGCCAGCATCCCCGCCAGTCAAGAGACCCAGTACTTC
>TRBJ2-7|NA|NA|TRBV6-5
CASSPGGEQYF
TGTGCCAGCAGTCCCGGGGGAGAGCAGTACTTC
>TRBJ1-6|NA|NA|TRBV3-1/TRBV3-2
CASSQTVDFNSPLHF
TGTGCCAGCAGCCAAACAGTTGATTTTAATTCACCCCTCCACTTT
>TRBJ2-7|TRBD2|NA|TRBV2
CASSELTSGRSYEQYF
TGTGCCAGCAGTGAATTGACTAGCGGGCGGTCCTACGAGCAGTACTTC
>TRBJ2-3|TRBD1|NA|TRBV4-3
CASSQSGGGTDTQYF
TGCGCCAGCAGCCAATCAGGGGGCGGCACAGATACGCAGTATTTT
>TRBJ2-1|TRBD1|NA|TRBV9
CASSADRDEQFF
TGTGCCAGCAGCGCCGACAGGGACGAGCAGTTCTTC
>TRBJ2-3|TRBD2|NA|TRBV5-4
CASSSGLAGAVADTQYF
TGTGCCAGCAGTTCTGGACTAGCGGGAGCCGTCGCAGATACGCAGTATTTT
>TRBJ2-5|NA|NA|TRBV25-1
CASSDPGYAQYF
TGTGCCAGCAGTGACCCGGGGTACGCCCAGTACTTC
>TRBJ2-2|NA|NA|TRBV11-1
CASSLSDITGELFF
TGTGCCAGCAGCTTATCGGACATTACCGGGGAGCTGTTTTTT
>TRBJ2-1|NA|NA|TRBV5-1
CASSETVTSSYNEQFF
TGCGCCAGCAGCGAAACCGTTACGAGCTCCTACAATGAGCAGTTCTTC
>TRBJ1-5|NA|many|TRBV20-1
CSASRGISNQPQHF
TGCAGTGCTAGTAGAGGGATCAGCAATCAGCCCCAGCATTTT
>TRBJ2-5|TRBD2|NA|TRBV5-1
CASSLGTGTSGTLGSQYF
TGCGCCAGCAGCTTGGGGACAGGGACTAGCGGGACTTTGGGATCCCAGTACTTC
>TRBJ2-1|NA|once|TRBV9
CASSVGASAVGQFF
TGTGCCAGCAGCGTAGGTGCGAGCGCAGTTGGGCAGTTCTTC
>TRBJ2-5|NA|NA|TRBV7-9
CASSSEVGETQYF
TGTGCCAGCAGCTCGGAGGTTGGGGAGACCCAGTACTTC
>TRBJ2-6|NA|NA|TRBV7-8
CASSPPGSGANVLTF
TGTGCCAGCAGCCCTCCAGGATCTGGGGCCAACGTCCTGACTTTC
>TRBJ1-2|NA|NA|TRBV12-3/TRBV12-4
CASSLTVNYGYTF
TGTGCCAGCAGTTTGACAGTAAACTATGGCTACACCTTC
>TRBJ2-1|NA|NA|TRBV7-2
CASSPALVIAVDNEQFF
TGTGCCAGCAGCCCAGCCTTAGTAATAGCGGTAGACAATGAGCAGTTCTTC